The rows below give T cell receptor beta chains drawn from one sample of a study of blood T cell repertoires in COVID-19. TCRdb keeps only in-frame clones here, not all; method: immunoSEQ multiplex PCR. The data hold 200,000 or so clones, with about four fifths observed a single time. Sample: PBMCs or T cells enriched from blood (not recorded which). The origin of the receptors is a woman aged 40 to 50 with acute COVID-19. Both conserved end residues are part of each CDR3. The order of the fields is clone size, J gene, CDR3 length, D gene, V gene, CDR3 protein, CDR3 DNA. The D gene is left open where the match is weak. Clone size is shown for a subset of rows, as once, few, many or a class of expanded clone.

- | TRBJ1-2 | 15 | TRBD1 | TRBV6-5 | CASSPLDRVDYGYTF | TGTGCCAGCAGTCCCTTGGACAGGGTGGACTATGGCTACACCTTC
- | TRBJ2-1 | 14 | TRBD2 | TRBV29-1 | CSEREGSSYNEQFF | TGCAGTGAGCGGGAGGGGAGCTCCTACAATGAGCAGTTCTTC
- | TRBJ1-2 | 14 | - | TRBV30 | CAWSAGDWDYGYTF | TGTGCCTGGAGTGCGGGGGATTGGGACTATGGCTACACCTTC
- | TRBJ1-6 | 13 | - | TRBV3-1/TRBV3-2 | CASSQDLRAPLHF | TGTGCCAGCAGCCAAGATTTACGGGCACCCCTCCACTTT
once | TRBJ2-2 | 17 | TRBD2 | TRBV7-3 | CASSLKSGRIGTGELFF | TGTGCCAGCAGCTTAAAAAGCGGGAGGATAGGCACCGGGGAGCTGTTTTTT
- | TRBJ2-3 | 15 | TRBD2 | TRBV18 | CASCPGTSGTDTQYF | TGTGCCAGCTGCCCCGGGACTAGCGGGACCGATACGCAGTATTTT
- | TRBJ2-1 | 16 | - | TRBV18 | CASSPRPGDPYNEQFF | TGTGCCAGCTCACCCCGCCCGGGGGACCCATACAATGAGCAGTTCTTC
- | TRBJ2-3 | 15 | - | TRBV18 | CASSPELLSTDTQYF | TGTGCCAGCTCCCCAGAGCTGCTTAGCACAGATACGCAGTATTTT
- | TRBJ2-2 | 14 | - | TRBV7-9 | CASYSGVLAGELFF | TGTGCCAGCTATTCCGGGGTGTTGGCCGGGGAGCTGTTTTTT
- | TRBJ1-3 | 17 | TRBD1 | TRBV4-3 | CASSQELTGTGRYTIYF | TGCGCCAGCAGCCAAGAACTTACCGGGACAGGTAGATACACCATATATTTT
once | TRBJ1-2 | 13 | - | TRBV5-1 | CASSDQGNYGYTF | TGCGCCAGCAGCGATCAGGGTAACTATGGCTACACCTTC
- | TRBJ2-1 | 16 | TRBD2 | TRBV7-8 | CASSLRSAGEYNEQFF | TGTGCCAGCAGCTTACGTTCGGCGGGGGAGTACAATGAGCAGTTCTTC
- | TRBJ1-1 | 12 | - | TRBV7-3 | CASSPRGISAFF | TGTGCCAGCAGCCCCAGGGGAATTTCAGCTTTCTTT
- | TRBJ1-2 | 15 | TRBD1 | TRBV10-1 | CARIQGVPASDGYTF | TGCGCCAGGATACAGGGGGTGCCCGCTAGCGATGGCTACACCTTC
- | TRBJ2-7 | 16 | TRBD2 | TRBV3-1/TRBV3-2 | CASSRSGTPLVDEQYF | TGTGCCAGCAGCCGAAGCGGGACGCCCCTAGTCGACGAGCAGTACTTC
- | TRBJ1-2 | 16 | - | TRBV5-5 | CASSLGALGGDYGYTF | TGTGCCAGCAGCTTGGGAGCCCTCGGGGGGGACTATGGCTACACCTTC
- | TRBJ2-7 | 15 | - | TRBV4-1 | CASSLGQLNTYEQYF | TGCGCCAGCAGCCTAGGACAGCTAAATACCTACGAGCAGTACTTC
- | TRBJ1-4 | 11 | - | TRBV20-1 | CSALGLEKLFF | TGCAGTGCTCTGGGGCTTGAAAAACTGTTTTTT